This T cell receptor (beta chain) was found in a study of T cells in Graves' hyperthyroidism and ophthalmopathy. Looking at the study overall: Blood was drawn when the patient was first diagnosed and still untreated.

Patients between 18 and 65 years old had hyperthyroidism, newly diagnosed and lasting under 2 months. Pregnant or lactating patients were excluded, as were those with uncontrolled infection or other autoimmune disease. RNA transcripts yielded amplified TCR beta CDR3 regions. The primer set for the first-round RT-PCR of the TCR CDR3 was HTBI. TCRdb recomputed calls from the multiplex PCR reads with MiXCR, one row per CDR3 protein. The repertoire holds 380,000 or so distinct CDR3 sequences, with approximately 14% as singletons. Study findings and constraints: From stable hyperthyroidism, ophthalmopathy was set apart by a 13 V-J model.

Many counts were recorded for this clonotype. Antigen: not known. The sample was blood. This sequence originates from a woman aged 25 to 45 with Graves' hyperthyroidism.

The CDR3 DNA follows: TGTGCCAGCAGCGATGGGACCTCTGGAAACACCATATATTTT. It specifies CASSDGTSGNTIYF. The genes are TRBV6-2 or TRBV6-3 and TRBJ1-3, with D maybe TRBD1 (5 bases). Trimming pared 6 bases from V and 0 bases from J, leaving 9 bases between. The CDR3 sequence is 14 residues long. Germline-derived CDR1 and CDR2 are MNHEY and SVGEGT.